The entry that follows covers one T cell receptor (beta chain) sequence. No antigen is known for it. The method, 5' RACE with UMI labels, was used to prepare the TRB cDNA libraries. TCRdb re-called the 5' RACE reads and shows each CDR3 protein once, DNA omitted. This sample's table has around 140,000 distinct CDR3 sequences. These data belong to a study of CXCR3-negative and CXCR3-positive naive CD8 T cells. Study findings and constraints: CXCR3-positive naive cells carried more hydrophobic TRB CDR3s than CXCR3-negative naive cells did.

This CDR3 is 16 amino acids long. Germline lookup yields CDR1 LGHNA and CDR2 YSLEER. Sequenced material: naive CXCR3+ CD8+ T cells from blood. Subset of the sample: CD45RO-CCR7+CD27+CD95- naive CD8+ T cells expressing CXCR3 (TNR3+). The clonotype was recovered from a human donor in good health. Some clones in this sample may be carry-over from other donors' samples. The gene calls are TRBV4-3 and TRBJ2-5; TCRdb's D call of TRBD2 is untestable without DNA. This chain's CDR3 is CASSQVGSSGQETQYF.